This TCR beta chain was observed in a study of breast tumors, draining lymph nodes, adjacent tissues. In TCRdb, the multiplex PCR reads were re-called with MiXCR into one record per CDR3 protein. In the table there are about 120,000 distinct CDR3 sequences, roughly 21% of which are singletons. Axillary draining lymph nodes of breast cancer patients supplied the node samples. This TCR came from a female donor with breast cancer. Some clones in this sample may be carry-over from other donors' samples. The sample comprised axillary lymph node tissue.

The CDR3 region has the DNA TGTGCCAGCAGCCCGACTAGCGGGGACAATGAGCAGTTCTTC. Amino acid sequence: CASSPTSGDNEQFF. J is TRBJ2-1 and V is TRBV5-4; 11 bases are shared with TRBD2. Germline CDR1 SGHNT, CDR2 YYREEE (reference sequence). CDR3 length equals 14 residues. V trimming: 4 bases; J trimming: 5 bases; junction bases outside the gene matches: 2.